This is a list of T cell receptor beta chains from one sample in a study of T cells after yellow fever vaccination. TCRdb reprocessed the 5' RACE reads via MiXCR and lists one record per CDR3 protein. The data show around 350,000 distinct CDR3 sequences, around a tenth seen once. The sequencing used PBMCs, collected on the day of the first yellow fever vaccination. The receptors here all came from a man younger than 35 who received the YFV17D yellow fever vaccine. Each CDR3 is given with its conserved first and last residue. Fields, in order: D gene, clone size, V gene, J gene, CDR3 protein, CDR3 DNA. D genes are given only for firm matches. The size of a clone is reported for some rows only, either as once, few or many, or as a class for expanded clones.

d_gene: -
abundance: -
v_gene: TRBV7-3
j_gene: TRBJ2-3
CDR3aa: CASSQNEGDTQYF
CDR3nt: TGTGCCAGCAGCCAGAATGAGGGAGATACGCAGTATTTT

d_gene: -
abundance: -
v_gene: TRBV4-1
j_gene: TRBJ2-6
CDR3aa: CASSKHRGASSGANVLTF
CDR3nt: TGCGCCAGCAGTAAGCACCGGGGGGCCTCCTCTGGGGCCAACGTCCTGACTTTC

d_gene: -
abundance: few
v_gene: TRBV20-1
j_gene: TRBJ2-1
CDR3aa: CSAPIQGGSEQFF
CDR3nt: TGCAGTGCTCCGATACAGGGTGGTAGTGAGCAGTTCTTC

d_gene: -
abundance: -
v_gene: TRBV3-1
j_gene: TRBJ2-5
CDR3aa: CASSPQMYQETQYF
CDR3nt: TGTGCCAGCAGTCCTCAGATGTACCAAGAGACCCAGTACTTC

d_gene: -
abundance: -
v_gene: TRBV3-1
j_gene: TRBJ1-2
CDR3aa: CASSQGLTSNYGYTF
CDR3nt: TGTGCCAGCAGCCAAGGACTGACTTCTAACTATGGCTACACCTTC

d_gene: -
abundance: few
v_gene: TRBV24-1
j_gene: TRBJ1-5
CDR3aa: CATSLSNQPQHF
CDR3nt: TGTGCCACCAGTCTAAGCAATCAGCCCCAGCATTTT

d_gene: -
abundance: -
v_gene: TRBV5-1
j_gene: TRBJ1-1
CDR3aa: CASSLAGRSATFF
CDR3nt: TGCGCCAGCAGCTTGGCGGGCAGGTCGGCGACTTTCTTT

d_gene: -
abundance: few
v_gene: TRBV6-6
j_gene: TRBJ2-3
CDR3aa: CASSFLLNTQYF
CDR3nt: TGTGCCAGCAGCTTCCTCTTAAATACGCAGTATTTT

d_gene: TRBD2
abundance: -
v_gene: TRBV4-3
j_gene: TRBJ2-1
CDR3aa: CAGGLAPIFRSYNEQFF
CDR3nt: TGCGCCGGGGGACTAGCGCCCATCTTTCGTTCCTACAATGAGCAGTTCTTC

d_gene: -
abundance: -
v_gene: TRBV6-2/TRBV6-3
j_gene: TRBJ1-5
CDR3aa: CASSYSWGNQPQHF
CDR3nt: TGTGCCAGCAGTTACTCATGGGGTAATCAGCCCCAGCATTTT

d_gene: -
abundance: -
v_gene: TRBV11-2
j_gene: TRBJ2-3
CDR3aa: CASSSYGHTSTDTQYF
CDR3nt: TGTGCCAGCAGCTCCTACGGGCATACTAGCACAGATACGCAGTATTTT

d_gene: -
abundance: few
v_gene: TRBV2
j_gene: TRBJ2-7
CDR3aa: CASIGLEQYF
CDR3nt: TGTGCCAGCATTGGTCTCGAGCAGTACTTC

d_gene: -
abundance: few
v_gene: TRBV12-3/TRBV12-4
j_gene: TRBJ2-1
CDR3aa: CASSFRAEQFF
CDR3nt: TGTGCCAGCAGTTTTCGGGCAGAGCAGTTCTTC

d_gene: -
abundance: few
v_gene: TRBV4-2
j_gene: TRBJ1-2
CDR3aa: CASSQAGGGEANYGYTF
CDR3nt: TGTGCCAGCAGCCAAGCGGGGGGGGGCGAAGCTAACTATGGCTACACCTTC

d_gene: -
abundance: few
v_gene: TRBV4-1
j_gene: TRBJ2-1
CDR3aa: CASSNHVGDNEQFF
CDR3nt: TGCGCCAGCAGCAACCACGTGGGGGACAATGAGCAGTTCTTC

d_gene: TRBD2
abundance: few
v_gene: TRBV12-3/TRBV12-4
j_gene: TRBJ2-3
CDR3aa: CASSLVSSGADTQYF
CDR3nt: TGTGCCAGCAGTTTGGTGTCTAGCGGGGCAGATACGCAGTATTTT

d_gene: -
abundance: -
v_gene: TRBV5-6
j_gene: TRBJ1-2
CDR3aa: CASSLGGNYYDYTF
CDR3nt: TGTGCCAGCAGCTTGGGAGGAAACTACTATGACTACACCTTC

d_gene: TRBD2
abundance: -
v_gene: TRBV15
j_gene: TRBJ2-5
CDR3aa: CATSRASGGATQYF
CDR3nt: TGTGCCACCAGCAGGGCTAGCGGGGGGGCGACCCAGTACTTC

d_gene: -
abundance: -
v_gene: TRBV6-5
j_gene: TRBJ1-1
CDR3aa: CASRNRRTEAFF
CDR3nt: TGTGCCAGCAGAAATAGGCGAACTGAAGCTTTCTTT

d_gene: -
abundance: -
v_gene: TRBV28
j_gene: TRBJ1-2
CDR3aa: CASTRASYGYTF
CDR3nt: TGTGCCAGCACCAGAGCTAGCTATGGCTACACCTTC

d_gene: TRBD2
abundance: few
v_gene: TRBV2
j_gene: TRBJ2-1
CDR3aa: CASSGSRGGGNEQFF
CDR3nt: TGTGCCAGCAGTGGGTCCCGGGGGGGTGGTAATGAGCAGTTCTTC

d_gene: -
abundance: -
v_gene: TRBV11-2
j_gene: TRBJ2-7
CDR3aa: CASSLWRGNGGISYEQYF
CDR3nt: TGTGCCAGCAGCTTATGGAGGGGTAACGGGGGAATCTCCTACGAGCAGTACTTC

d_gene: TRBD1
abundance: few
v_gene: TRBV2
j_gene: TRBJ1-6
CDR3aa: CASKGDSHNSPLHF
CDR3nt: TGTGCCAGCAAGGGGGACAGCCATAATTCACCCCTCCACTTT

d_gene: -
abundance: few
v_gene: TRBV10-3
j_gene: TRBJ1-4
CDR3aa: CAISDHGGAEEKLFF
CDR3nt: TGTGCCATCAGTGATCATGGGGGGGCAGAGGAAAAACTGTTTTTT

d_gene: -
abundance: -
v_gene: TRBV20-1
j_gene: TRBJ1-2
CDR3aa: CSASLDSNGYTF
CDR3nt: TGCAGTGCTAGTCTAGATTCTAATGGCTACACCTTC

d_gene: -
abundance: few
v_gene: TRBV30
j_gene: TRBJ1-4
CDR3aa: CAWTHRSWQSNEKLFF
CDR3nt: TGTGCCTGGACCCACCGATCATGGCAGAGTAATGAAAAACTGTTTTTT

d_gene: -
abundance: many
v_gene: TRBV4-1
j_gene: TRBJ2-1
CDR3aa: CASSLVDYNEQFF
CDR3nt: TGCGCCAGCAGCCTTGTGGACTACAATGAGCAGTTCTTC

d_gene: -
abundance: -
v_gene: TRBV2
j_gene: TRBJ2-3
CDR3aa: CASSQDRLAGDTQYF
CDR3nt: TGTGCCAGCAGCCAAGACAGGCTGGCCGGTGATACGCAGTATTTT

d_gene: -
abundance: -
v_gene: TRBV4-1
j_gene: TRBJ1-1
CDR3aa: CASSPLSTQLTEAFF
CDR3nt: TGCGCCAGCAGCCCCCTCAGCACGCAACTGACTGAAGCTTTCTTT

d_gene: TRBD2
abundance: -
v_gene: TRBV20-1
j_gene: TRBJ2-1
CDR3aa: CSAPSTSGGNPYNEQFF
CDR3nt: TGCAGTGCCCCTTCGACTAGCGGGGGCAACCCCTACAATGAGCAGTTCTTC

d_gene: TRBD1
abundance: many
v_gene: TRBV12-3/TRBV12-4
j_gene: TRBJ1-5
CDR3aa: CASRDRVVQPQHF
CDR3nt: TGTGCCAGCCGGGACAGGGTAGTTCAGCCCCAGCATTTT

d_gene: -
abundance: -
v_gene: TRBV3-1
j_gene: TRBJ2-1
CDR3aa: CASSQLDRPWGNEQFF
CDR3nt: TGTGCCAGCAGCCAACTTGACAGGCCTTGGGGGAATGAGCAGTTCTTC